The T cell receptor (beta chain) under discussion was sequenced for a study of blood T cell repertoires in COVID-19. V trimming: 0 bases; J trimming: 9 bases; junction bases outside the gene matches: 12. Looked up from germline, CDR1 is LGHNA and CDR2 is YSLEER. This CDR3 spans 16 amino acids. Sequencing used immunoSEQ multiplex PCR; TCRdb keeps in-frame clones, though not all of them. The repertoire has 200,000 to 250,000 clones, approximately 90% of them found once; the top ten carry roughly 12%. This clone appeared once. This sequence originates from a woman aged 18-29 years who had recovered from COVID-19. The sample consisted of peripheral blood. The rearrangement links TRBV4-3 to TRBJ2-3, with 7 bases lining up with TRBD2. DNA of the CDR3: TGCGCCAGCAGCCAAGATCTGGGGGATAGCGGGCCCACGCAGTATTTT. This encodes CASSQDLGDSGPTQYF.